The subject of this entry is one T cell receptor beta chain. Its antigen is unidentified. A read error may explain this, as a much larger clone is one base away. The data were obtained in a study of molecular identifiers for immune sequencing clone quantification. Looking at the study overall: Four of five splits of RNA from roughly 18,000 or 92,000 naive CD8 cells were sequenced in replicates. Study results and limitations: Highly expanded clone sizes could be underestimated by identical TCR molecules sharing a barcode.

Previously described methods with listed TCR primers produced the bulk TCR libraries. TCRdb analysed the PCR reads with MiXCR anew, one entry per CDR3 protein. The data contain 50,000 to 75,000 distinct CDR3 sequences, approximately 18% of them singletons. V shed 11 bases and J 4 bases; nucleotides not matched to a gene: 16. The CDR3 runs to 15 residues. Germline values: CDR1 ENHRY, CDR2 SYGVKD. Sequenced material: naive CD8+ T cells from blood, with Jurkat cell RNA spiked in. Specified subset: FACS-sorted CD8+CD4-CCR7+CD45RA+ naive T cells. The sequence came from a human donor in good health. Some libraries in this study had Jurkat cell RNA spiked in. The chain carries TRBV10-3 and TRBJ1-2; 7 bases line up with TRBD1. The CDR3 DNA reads TGTGCCGCGGGACAGCCGACAGAACCACTCTATGGCTACACCTTC. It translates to CAAGQPTEPLYGYTF.